The clone carrying this T cell receptor beta chain was detected a few times. The germline gives CDR1 SGHDN, CDR2 FVKESK. The CDR3 consists of 14 residues. J lost 4 bases, V lost 5 bases, and 6 bases had no gene match. This specimen comes from a study of control samples from healthy donors and cancer patients. Libraries were prepared by immunoSEQ multiplex PCR; TCRdb keeps only in-frame clonotypes and omits some of them. The table lists about 84,000 clones, roughly 91% of them singletons. The clonotype comes from a man over 45 in good health. This chain links TRBV14 with TRBJ2-7; the match to TRBD1 covers 9 bases. The sample comprised blood. Here the CDR3 DNA reads TGTGCCAGCAGCTATCGGGACAGGGAATACGAGCAGTACTTC. It yields the protein CASSYRDREYEQYF.